This TCR beta chain is from a study of identifying expanded T cells in peripheral blood. CDR3 length: 14 residues. V lost 1 base and J lost 7; bases outside the gene matches: 5. The germline CDR1 and CDR2 sequences are GTSNPN and SVGIG (reference sequence). Method: immunoSEQ multiplex PCR; TCRdb's copy keeps in-frame clones and lacks some. The repertoire holds 75,000 to 90,000 clones, with approximately 90% as singletons. Source material: blood. The TCR originated in a person aged 18 to 75 in good health. V gene TRBV30 combines with J gene TRBJ1-5; 9 bases are a match to TRBD1. The CDR3 region is CAWSAGQGSQPQHF. The CDR3 coding sequence is TGTGCCTGGAGTGCGGGACAGGGTTCACAGCCCCAGCATTTT.